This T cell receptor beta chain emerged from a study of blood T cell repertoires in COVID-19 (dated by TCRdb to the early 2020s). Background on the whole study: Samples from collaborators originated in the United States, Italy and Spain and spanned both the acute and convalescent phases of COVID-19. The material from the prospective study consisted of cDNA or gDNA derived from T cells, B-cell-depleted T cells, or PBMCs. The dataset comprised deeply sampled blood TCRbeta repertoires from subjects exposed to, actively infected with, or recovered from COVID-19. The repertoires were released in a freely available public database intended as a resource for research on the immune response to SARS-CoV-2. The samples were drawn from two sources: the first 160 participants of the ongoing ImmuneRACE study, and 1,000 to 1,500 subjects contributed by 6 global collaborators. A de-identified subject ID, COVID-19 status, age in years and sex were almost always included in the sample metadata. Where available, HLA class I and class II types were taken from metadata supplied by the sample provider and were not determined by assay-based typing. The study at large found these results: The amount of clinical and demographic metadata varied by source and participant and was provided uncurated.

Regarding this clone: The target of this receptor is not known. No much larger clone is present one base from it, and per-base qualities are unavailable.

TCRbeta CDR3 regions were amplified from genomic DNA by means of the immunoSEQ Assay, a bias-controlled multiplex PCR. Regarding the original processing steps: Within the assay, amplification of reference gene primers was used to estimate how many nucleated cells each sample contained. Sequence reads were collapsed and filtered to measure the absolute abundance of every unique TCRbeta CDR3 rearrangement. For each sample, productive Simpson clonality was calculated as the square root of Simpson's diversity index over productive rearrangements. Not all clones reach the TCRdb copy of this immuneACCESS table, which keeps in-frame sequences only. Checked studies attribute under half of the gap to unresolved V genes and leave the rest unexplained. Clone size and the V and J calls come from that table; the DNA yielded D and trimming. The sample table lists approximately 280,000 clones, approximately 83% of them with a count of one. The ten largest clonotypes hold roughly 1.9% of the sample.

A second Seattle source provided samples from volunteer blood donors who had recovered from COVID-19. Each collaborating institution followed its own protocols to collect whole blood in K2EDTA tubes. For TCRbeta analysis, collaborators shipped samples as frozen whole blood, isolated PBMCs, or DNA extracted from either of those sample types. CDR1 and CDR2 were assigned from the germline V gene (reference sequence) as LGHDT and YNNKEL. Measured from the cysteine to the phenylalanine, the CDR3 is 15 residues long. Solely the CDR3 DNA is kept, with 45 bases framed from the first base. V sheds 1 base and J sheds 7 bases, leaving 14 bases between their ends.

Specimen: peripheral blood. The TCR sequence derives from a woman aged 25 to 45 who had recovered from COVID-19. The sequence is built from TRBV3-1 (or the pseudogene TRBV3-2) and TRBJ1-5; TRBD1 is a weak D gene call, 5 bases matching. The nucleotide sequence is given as TGTGCCAGCAGCCAAGGCTTAGGGGTACCCCAGCCCCAGCATTTT. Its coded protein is CASSQGLGVPQPQHF.